The 20 T cell receptor beta chains reported below all come from one sample, sequenced in a study of identical twins' blood T cells. MiXCR, applied by TCRdb to the 5' RACE reads, yields one record per CDR3 protein. The table has a few hundred thousand distinct CDR3 sequences, roughly 30% seen once. Sequenced: PBMCs. These receptor sequences come from a woman between 18 and 49 years old in good health.

This clonotype was counted at least ten times. The DNA of the CDR3 is TGTGCCAGCAGCTCGACAGGGGGAGAGACCCAGTACTTC. This gives the protein CASSSTGGETQYF. The gene calls are TRBV11-3 and TRBJ2-5; 9 bases line up with TRBD1. Losses at the gene ends were 4 bases for V and 4 bases for J; bases not matched to a gene: 1. The V gene's germline CDR1 is SGHNT and CDR2 YENEEA. The CDR3 is 13 amino acids.

This clonotype is a singleton in its sample. This chain links TRBV7-8 with TRBJ2-1; 12 positions agree with TRBD2. Germline V gene lookup returns CDR1 SGHVS and CDR2 FQNEAQ. This CDR3 has 16 amino acids. The trim removed 3 bases at V and 6 bases at J, leaving 6 bases unmatched. Here the CDR3 reads CASSLLAGGLFNEQFF. CDR3 sequence (DNA): TGTGCCAGCAGCTTGCTAGCGGGGGGGCTCTTCAATGAGCAGTTCTTC.

This clonotype was recorded a few times. The chain recombines TRBV30 with TRBJ2-1; D possibly corresponds to TRBD2 (5 bases). The V end lost 3 bases, the J end lost 8 bases, and 14 bases lay between the germline ends. From germline, CDR1 is GTSNPN and CDR2 SVGIG (reference sequence). This CDR3 region has 13 residues. CDR3 in DNA: TGTGCCTGGAGGGGTACTAGGCTCGATGAGCAGTTCTTC. This translates into CAWRGTRLDEQFF.

About this clonotype: With a much larger clone just one base away, this may be a read error. The V and J genes are TRBV29-1 and TRBJ1-2; D call uncertain. The length of the CDR3 is 13 residues. Per the germline V gene, CDR1 is SQVTM and CDR2 is ANQGSEA. CDR3 nucleotides: TGCAGCGATCAGGCGGGCCTAGACTATGGCCACACCTTC. Translation gives CSDQAGLDYGHTF.

This clonotype was observed a handful of times. This chain uses TRBV4-3 with TRBJ1-2; no firm D call. CDR1 LGHNA and CDR2 YSLEER come from the germline V gene. The CDR3 length is 12 residues. V gave up 1 base and J gave up 14 bases, with 14 bases separating them. DNA of the CDR3: TGCGCCAGCAGCCAAGGAGCTATGGCTACAACCTTC. Translated, it gives CASSQGAMATTF.

The V and J genes are TRBV29-1 and TRBJ1-1; D might be TRBD1 (6 bases). CDR3 length: 11 residues. Trimming shortened V by 6 bases and J by 12 bases, and 17 bases separated the two germline ends. Germline V lookup: CDR1 SQVTM, CDR2 ANQGSEA. The CDR3 sequence is CSVVTGRETFF. The CDR3 coding sequence is TGCAGCGTGGTTACAGGGCGCGAAACTTTCTTT.

This clonotype has just a few counts. The genes are TRBV5-1 and TRBJ1-1, with a tentative D call TRBD1 (5 bases). V was pared by 0 bases and J by 0 bases, with 12 bases between. The CDR3 length is 16 residues. Germline loops: CDR1 SGHRS, CDR2 YFSETQ. CDR3 in amino acids: CASSLEGRVVNTEAFF. The CDR3 DNA reads TGCGCCAGCAGCTTGGAGGGGCGGGTTGTGAACACTGAAGCTTTCTTT.

Comment on this clonotype: A read error may explain this, as a much larger clone is one base away. The rearrangement uses TRBV19 and TRBJ2-3, with D unresolved. Germline V lookup: CDR1 LNHDA, CDR2 SQIVND (reference sequence). This CDR3 contains 11 residues. CDR3 protein: CAGSMGDTQYF. CDR3 bases: TGTGCCGGTAGTATGGGAGATACGCAGTATTTT.

This clonotype was detected a few times. CDR3 nucleotides: TGCAGCGTTGAAGGGGACCATGAGCAGTTCTTC. Its protein product is CSVEGDHEQFF. The chain is built from TRBV29-1 and TRBJ2-1; D could derive from TRBD1 or TRBD2 (5 bases each). Trimming stripped 1 base from V and 8 bases from J, with 6 bases between. Germline CDR1 and CDR2: SQVTM and ANQGSEA. The CDR3 is made up of 11 amino acids.

This clonotype appeared a few times. Mismatch with germline at one junction end may stem from a read error. The rearrangement uses TRBV2 and TRBJ2-2; a possible D gene is TRBD1 (6 bases). Germline CDR1 SNHLY, CDR2 FYNNEI. The CDR3 loop spans 13 amino acids. The CDR3 protein is CATNTGNAGELFF. CDR3 DNA: TGTGCCACAAATACAGGGAACGCCGGGGAGCTGTTTTTT.

This clonotype appeared a single time. The chain uses TRBV6-5 and TRBJ1-3; D not resolved. Trimming took 5 bases from V and 4 from J, leaving 12 bases between them. Germline assignment: CDR1 MNHEY and CDR2 SVGAGI. The CDR3 is 14 amino acids. The CDR3, as DNA: TGTGCCAGCAGTCTGGCAGCGGGAGGAAACACCATATATTTT. Its protein is CASSLAAGGNTIYF.

The chain couples TRBV5-6 to TRBJ1-1; weak D call: TRBD1 (6 bases). CDR1 and CDR2 from the germline V gene are SGHDT and YYEEEE. V lost 3 bases and J 5 bases, leaving 17 bases between the germline ends. The CDR3 is made up of 15 amino acids. DNA for the CDR3: TGTGCCAGCAGCTCGGGAGGGGGGATGGGGACTGAAGCTTTCTTT. Its protein is CASSSGGGMGTEAFF.

This clonotype was seen only a few times. V and J are TRBV12-3 or TRBV12-4 and TRBJ2-7; 7 positions match TRBD1. CDR3 length equals 14 residues. The V segment lost 1 base and the J segment 4 bases; nucleotides outside the gene matches: 4. CDR3 loop: CASSLGQGVYEQYF. The CDR3, as DNA: TGTGCCAGCAGTTTAGGTCAGGGGGTGTACGAGCAGTACTTC.

This chain links TRBV29-1 with TRBJ1-2; TRBD1 matches at 9 bases. V trimming: 5 bases; J trimming: 2 bases; junction bases outside the gene matches: 3. The germline CDR1 and CDR2 sequences are SQVTM and ANQGSEA. CDR3 length: 13 residues. CDR3 coding DNA: TGCAGCGTTTGGGGACAGGGAAACTATGGCTACACCTTC. As protein: CSVWGQGNYGYTF.

The chain has TRBV12-3 or TRBV12-4 and TRBJ1-3, with a weak D call TRBD1 (5 bases). This CDR3 has 15 residues. Trimming left V 2 bases short and J 7 bases short, with 15 bases between. In nucleotides, the CDR3 is TGTGCCAGCAGTTTACCCCCAGGGCCAAGGAACACCATATATTTT. Amino acids: CASSLPPGPRNTIYF.

The chain couples TRBV3-1 to TRBJ2-1, with D possibly being TRBD1 (6 bases). Trimming removed 5 bases from V and 6 bases from J, with 11 bases in between. The germline V gene encodes CDR1 LGHDT and CDR2 YNNKEL (reference sequence). There are 13 residues in the CDR3. The CDR3 sequence: CASSKVGANEQFF. The CDR3 nucleotides are TGTGCCAGCAGCAAAGTGGGGGCCAATGAGCAGTTCTTC.

This clonotype was picked up a small number of times. The gene calls are TRBV5-1 and TRBJ2-7; 8 bases match TRBD1. CDR1 and CDR2 from the germline V gene are SGHRS and YFSETQ. The length of the CDR3 is 15 residues. The J segment lost 6 bases and the V segment lost 0 bases, leaving 8 bases of the junction unmatched. The CDR3 is CASSLARGQGSEQYF. The CDR3 coding sequence is TGCGCCAGCAGCTTGGCAAGAGGACAGGGTTCCGAGCAGTACTTC.

This clonotype has only a few counts. V gene TRBV6-6 combines with J gene TRBJ2-2; possibly TRBD1 for D (5 bases). Germline CDR1 and CDR2: MNHNY and SVGAGI (reference sequence). The CDR3 runs 16 residues. Trimming shortened V by 3 bases and J by 6 bases, and 17 bases separated the two germline ends. This CDR3 is CASSYAQGGKPGELFF. CDR3 bases: TGTGCCAGCAGTTATGCGCAGGGTGGAAAACCCGGGGAGCTGTTTTTT.

This clonotype was found a few times. The chain recombines TRBV7-2 with TRBJ1-1, with D tentatively TRBD1 (6 bases). Germline assignment: CDR1 SGHTA and CDR2 FQGNSA. The germline V and J ends were trimmed by 4 bases and 7 bases, with 13 bases remaining between them. The CDR3 loop spans 13 amino acids. The CDR3: CASSSPGQIEAFF. The DNA of the CDR3 is TGTGCCAGCAGCTCTCCTGGACAGATTGAAGCTTTCTTT. Full variable domain (rest looked up from reference TRBV7-2 and TRBJ1-1): GAGVSQSPSNKVTEKGKDVELRCDPISGHTALYWYRQSLGQGLEFLIYFQGNSAPDKSGLPSDRFSAERTGGSVSTLTIQRTQQEDSAVYLCASSSPGQIEAFFGQGTRLTVV.

This clonotype was detected only a few times. This rearrangement joins TRBV20-1 to TRBJ1-2; D is undetermined. The CDR3 contains 13 residues. With 0 bases removed from V and 4 bases from J, the gap between germline ends came to 9 bases. Per germline, CDR1 DFQATT and CDR2 SNEGSKA (reference sequence). Here the CDR3 reads CSAREGPSYGYTF. The CDR3 nucleotides read TGCAGTGCTAGAGAAGGACCATCCTATGGCTACACCTTC.